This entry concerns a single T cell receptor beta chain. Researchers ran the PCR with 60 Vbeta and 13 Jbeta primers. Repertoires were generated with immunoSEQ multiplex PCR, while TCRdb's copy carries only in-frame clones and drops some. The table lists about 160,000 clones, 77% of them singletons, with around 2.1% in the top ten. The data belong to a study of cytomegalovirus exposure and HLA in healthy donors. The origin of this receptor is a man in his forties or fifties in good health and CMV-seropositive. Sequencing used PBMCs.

The CDR3 coding sequence is TGTGCCAGCAGCTTACGTAGCTCCTACAATGAGCAGTTCTTC. Translation: CASSLRSSYNEQFF. The rearrangement links TRBV11-3 to TRBJ2-1; D gene unclear. Germline V gene lookup returns CDR1 SGHNT and CDR2 YENEEA. The CDR3 has 14 amino acids. Trimming left V 2 bases short and J 0 bases short, with 5 bases between.